Below are 9 T cell receptor beta chains sequenced from a single sample in a study of cytotoxic CD8 clonotypes in ibrutinib-treated CLL (dated by TCRdb to about 2021). Receptor libraries were prepared by the immunoSEQ multiplex PCR assay. This immuneACCESS table, as held by TCRdb, lists in-frame sequences with V and J called but not all clones. Of the missing ones, under half trace to an unresolved V gene in checked studies; the others have no known cause. The sample contains more than 300,000 clones, approximately 80% of them found a single time. The top ten clones comprise approximately 7% of the sample. The specimen comprised PBMCs, sampled before ibrutinib treatment. All receptors come from a human donor with chronic lymphocytic leukemia.

The V gene is TRBV5-4, the J gene TRBJ2-4, with 9 bases fitting TRBD2. The CDR3 totals 18 residues. V dropped 0 bases and J dropped 2; count of bases not matched to a gene: 9. Germline V lookup: CDR1 SGHNT, CDR2 YYREEE (reference sequence). The DNA for the CDR3 is TGTGCCAGCAGCTTGGATGGAAGGGCTAGCGGGACCAAAAACATTCAGTACTTC. As protein: CASSLDGRASGTKNIQYF.

This clone has ten or more counts. The chain couples TRBV29-1 to TRBJ2-1, with D hard to call. This CDR3 region has 10 residues. Germline V lookup: CDR1 SQVTM, CDR2 ANQGSEA. Trimming took off 4 bases at V and 6 bases at J, with 4 bases between the two ends. The CDR3 DNA reads as TGCAGCGTTGGGCCCAATGAGCAGTTCTTC. Translation gives CSVGPNEQFF.

This clone appeared a single time. The chain is built from TRBV5-4 and TRBJ1-5; TRBD1 aligns across 9 bases. Trimming took 0 bases from V and 4 from J; bases not matched to a gene: 2. The CDR3 has 15 residues. Germline V lookup: CDR1 SGHNT, CDR2 YYREEE (reference sequence). The CDR3 coding sequence is TGTGCCAGCAGCTTGGGCGGACAGGGGAATCAGCCCCAGCATTTT. Encoded protein: CASSLGGQGNQPQHF.

The J gene is TRBJ2-7, the V gene TRBV28; D not resolved. This CDR3 has 15 residues. V gave up 2 bases and J gave up 4 bases, with 15 bases separating them. The germline V gene encodes CDR1 MDHEN and CDR2 SYDVKM. As DNA, the CDR3 is TGTGCCAGCAGTTTAGTAATTATTGGCCATTACGAGCAGTACTTC. Protein sequence: CASSLVIIGHYEQYF. The complete variable domain, with remaining parts taken from reference TRBV28 and TRBJ2-7, reads DVKVTQSSRYLVKRTGEKVFLECVQDMDHENMFWYRQDPGLGLRLIYFSYDVKMKEKGDIPEGYSVSREKKERFSLILESASTNQTSMYLCASSLVIIGHYEQYFGPGTRLTVT.

Concerning this clone: The sample has other DNA sequences that encode this CDR3 too. This sequence joins TRBV30 and TRBJ1-1; D is unresolved. This CDR3 is built from 13 residues. Germline V gene sequence: CDR1 GTSNPN, CDR2 SVGIG (reference sequence). Trimming cost V 0 bases and J 1 base, with 6 bases left between them. The CDR3 coding sequence is TGTGCCTGGAGTGTACCAGGGAACACTGAAGCTTTCTTT. Its translation is CAWSVPGNTEAFF.

The chain joins TRBV7-8 to TRBJ1-5; D not resolved. Germline CDR1 and CDR2: SGHVS and FQNEAQ. Trimming removed 1 base at V and 1 base at J, with 5 bases between. The CDR3 loop spans 14 amino acids. The CDR3: CASSLEGSNQPQHF. DNA for the CDR3: TGTGCCAGCAGCTTAGAGGGAAGCAATCAGCCCCAGCATTTT.

J is TRBJ2-7 and V is TRBV5-5; 8 bases match TRBD1. V shed 4 bases and J 3 bases; nucleotides not matched to a gene: 9. The CDR3 extends over 15 amino acids. Per germline, CDR1 SGHKS and CDR2 YYEKEE (reference sequence). The chain's CDR3 is CASSRSGTGGYEQYF. DNA for the CDR3: TGTGCCAGCAGCCGATCCGGGACAGGAGGCTACGAGCAGTACTTC.

The rearrangement uses TRBV7-9 and TRBJ1-1; no clear D. Germline V gene lookup returns CDR1 SEHNR and CDR2 FQNEAQ (reference sequence). Trimming removed 3 bases at V and 6 bases at J, with 8 bases between. The CDR3 extends over 12 amino acids. CDR3 loop: CASSFREPEAFF. The CDR3 DNA follows: TGTGCCAGCAGCTTCCGGGAGCCTGAAGCTTTCTTT.

The gene calls are TRBV19 and TRBJ1-4; D is ambiguous. The CDR3 runs 15 residues. Trimming removed 5 bases from V and 0 bases from J, with 10 bases in between. Germline V lookup: CDR1 LNHDA, CDR2 SQIVND (reference sequence). In DNA, the CDR3 is TGTGCCAGTAGTGCGACGCCTTCAACTAATGAAAAACTGTTTTTT. Translated: CASSATPSTNEKLFF. The whole variable domain, remainder taken from reference TRBV19 and TRBJ1-4, is DGGITQSPKYLFRKEGQNVTLSCEQNLNHDAMYWYRQDPGQGLRLIYYSQIVNDFQKGDIAEGYSVSREKKESFPLTVTSAQKNPTAFYLCASSATPSTNEKLFFGSGTQLSVL.